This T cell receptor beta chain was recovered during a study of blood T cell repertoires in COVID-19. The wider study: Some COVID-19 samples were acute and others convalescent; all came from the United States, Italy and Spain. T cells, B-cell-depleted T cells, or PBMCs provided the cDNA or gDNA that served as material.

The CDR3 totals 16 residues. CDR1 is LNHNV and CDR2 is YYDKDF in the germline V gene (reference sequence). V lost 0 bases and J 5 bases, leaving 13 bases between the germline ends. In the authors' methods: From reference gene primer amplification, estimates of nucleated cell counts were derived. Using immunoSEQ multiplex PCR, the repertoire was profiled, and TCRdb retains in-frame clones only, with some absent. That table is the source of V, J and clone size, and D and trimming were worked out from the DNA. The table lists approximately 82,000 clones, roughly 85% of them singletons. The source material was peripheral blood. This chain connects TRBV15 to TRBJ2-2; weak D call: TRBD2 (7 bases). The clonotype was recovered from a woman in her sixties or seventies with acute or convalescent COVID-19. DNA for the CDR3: TGTGCCACCAGCAGAGATTGGGGGGGGCAGACCGGGGAGCTGTTTTTT. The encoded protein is CATSRDWGGQTGELFF. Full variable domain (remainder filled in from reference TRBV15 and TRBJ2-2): DAMVIQNPRYQVTQFGKPVTLSCSQTLNHNVMYWYQQKSSQAPKLLFHYYDKDFNNEADTPDNFQSRRPNTSFCFLDIRSPGLGDTAMYLCATSRDWGGQTGELFFGEGSRLTVL.